Listed here are 13 T cell receptor beta chains from one sample, sequenced in a study of T-cell reconstitution after alpha-beta-depleted transplantation in children. The TCRbeta library incorporated unique molecular identifiers. TCRdb ran MiXCR on the PCR reads and lists one entry per CDR3 protein. The sample records almost 400,000 distinct CDR3 sequences, 20% being singletons. The source material was PBMCs from the stem cell graft donor, sampled from the stem cell graft. The source of these receptors is a human donor who donated a stem cell graft to a child with acute myeloid leukemia.

This clonotype was seen a handful of times. V gene TRBV12-3 or TRBV12-4 combines with J gene TRBJ2-1; tentatively, D is TRBD2 (6 bases). V lost 6 bases to trimming and J lost 2 bases, with 14 bases between them. This CDR3 comprises 15 residues. The CDR3: CASSPGSATYNEQFF. The CDR3 nucleotides read TGTGCCAGCAGCCCCGGGAGTGCAACCTACAATGAGCAGTTCTTC.

The sample holds one count of this clonotype. The CDR3 loop is CASSKRPGGLRNTEAFF. In DNA, the CDR3 is TGTGCCAGCAGCAAACGGCCAGGGGGCCTAAGGAACACTGAAGCTTTCTTT. The chain is built from TRBV21-1 and TRBJ1-1; the D call TRBD1 from the table was never checked on the DNA. TRBV21-1 has pseudogene status. This CDR3 region has 17 residues.

The CDR3 coding sequence is TGCAGCGTCCCGACCAGCACAGATACGCAGTATTTT. Amino acids: CSVPTSTDTQYF. The J gene is TRBJ2-3, the V gene TRBV29-1; unclear D gene. Trimming took 6 bases from V and 0 from J, leaving 7 bases between them. The CDR3 contains 12 residues. CDR1 is SQVTM, CDR2 ANQGSEA, per germline.

This chain connects TRBV7-9 to TRBJ2-5; no definite D call. Trimming left V 7 bases short and J 0 bases short, with 9 bases between. This CDR3 is built from 13 residues. Germline CDR1 is SEHNR and CDR2 is FQNEAQ (reference sequence). The CDR3 here is CASTESDQETQYF. DNA for the CDR3: TGTGCCAGCACCGAGTCGGACCAAGAGACCCAGTACTTC. The variable domain in full, completed from reference TRBV7-9 and TRBJ2-5, reads DTGVSQNPRHKITKRGQNVTFRCDPISEHNRLYWYRQTLGQGPEFLTYFQNEAQLEKSRLLSDRFSAERPKGSFSTLEIQRTEQGDSAMYLCASTESDQETQYFGPGTRLLVL.

This clonotype has only a few counts. J is TRBJ1-1 and V is TRBV5-1, with a tentative D call TRBD1 (5 bases). Deletions cut 1 base from V and 0 bases from J, with 7 bases between. Germline values: CDR1 SGHRS, CDR2 YFSETQ. CDR3 length: 14 residues. CDR3 amino acids: CASSLSTVNTEAFF. CDR3 DNA sequence: TGCGCCAGCAGCTTGTCGACAGTGAACACTGAAGCTTTCTTT.

The DNA of the CDR3 is TGCAGCGTTGCCACAGGGTGGACTGAAGCTTTCTTT. Amino acids: CSVATGWTEAFF. The V and J genes are TRBV29-1 and TRBJ1-1; weak D call: TRBD1 (6 bases). CDR3 length equals 12 residues. Trimming took off 4 bases at V and 5 bases at J, with 11 bases between the two ends. The germline V gene has CDR1 SQVTM and CDR2 ANQGSEA.

The table lists this clonotype with a count of one. The CDR3 DNA sequence: TGTGCCAGCAGCCAAACTCTAGCGGGAGGGCTCCATGAGCAGTTCTTC. Translated, it gives CASSQTLAGGLHEQFF. The chain recombines TRBV3-1 with TRBJ2-1; 12 bases fit TRBD2. The CDR3 covers 16 residues. V trimming: 2 bases; J trimming: 8 bases; junction bases outside the gene matches: 7. The germline V gene encodes CDR1 LGHDT and CDR2 YNNKEL (reference sequence).

In regard to this clonotype: A much larger clonotype is one base distant, so this may be a read error. The chain couples TRBV20-1 to TRBJ2-3; D gene uncertain. CDR3 length: 13 residues. V dropped 2 bases and J dropped 0 bases, with 6 bases sitting between them. Looked up from germline, CDR1 is DFQATT and CDR2 is SNEGSKA (reference sequence). In nucleotides, the CDR3 is TGCAGTGCTAGACATGGGAGCACAGATACGCAGTATTTT. It is translated as CSARHGSTDTQYF.

This clonotype came up many times. V gene TRBV12-3 or TRBV12-4 combines with J gene TRBJ1-2; D unresolved. The CDR3 contains 14 residues. V lost 7 bases and J 8 bases, leaving 20 bases between the germline ends. The CDR3 spells CASTFGSKDGGYTF. The DNA for the CDR3 is TGTGCCAGCACCTTCGGGTCGAAGGACGGAGGCTACACCTTC.

This clonotype was detected ten times or more. The chain joins TRBV29-1 to TRBJ1-1, with unresolved D. The CDR3 runs to 13 residues. Trimming cost V 5 bases and J 1 base, with 11 bases left between them. Germline CDR1 and CDR2: SQVTM and ANQGSEA. The DNA of the CDR3 is TGCAGCGTTCCCAAGGAGGGGAACACTGAAGCTTTCTTT. Its protein is CSVPKEGNTEAFF.

This chain links TRBV29-1 with TRBJ1-2, with a weak D call TRBD1 (6 bases). The V gene lost 2 bases and the J gene lost 7 bases, with 11 bases spanning the gap. This CDR3 is built from 12 residues. From germline, CDR1 is SQVTM and CDR2 ANQGSEA. CDR3 sequence (DNA): TGCAGCGTTGAACACGGGACACCTGGCTACACCTTC. Protein product: CSVEHGTPGYTF.

This clonotype was counted once. The genes are TRBV2 and TRBJ2-1; 9 nucleotides match TRBD2. The germline V gene encodes CDR1 SNHLY and CDR2 FYNNEI. The CDR3 covers 15 residues. V lost 7 bases to trimming and J lost 6 bases; unmatched junction nucleotides: 10. CDR3: CASKGLAGLSNEQFF. The CDR3 DNA reads as TGTGCCAGCAAGGGGCTAGCGGGACTAAGCAATGAGCAGTTCTTC.

V gene TRBV28 combines with J gene TRBJ2-7, with 7 bases fitting TRBD1. Germline CDR1 MDHEN, CDR2 SYDVKM. The CDR3 is made up of 15 amino acids. The V and J ends lost 7 bases and 3 bases, in that order; junction bases with no gene match: 12. The CDR3 sequence: CASTLAGTVGYEQYF. Written as DNA, the CDR3 is TGTGCCAGCACCTTGGCCGGGACAGTCGGCTACGAGCAGTACTTC. Using reference TRBV28 and TRBJ2-7 for the parts outside the CDR3, the full variable domain is DVKVTQSSRYLVKRTGEKVFLECVQDMDHENMFWYRQDPGLGLRLIYFSYDVKMKEKGDIPEGYSVSREKKERFSLILESASTNQTSMYLCASTLAGTVGYEQYFGPGTRLTVT.